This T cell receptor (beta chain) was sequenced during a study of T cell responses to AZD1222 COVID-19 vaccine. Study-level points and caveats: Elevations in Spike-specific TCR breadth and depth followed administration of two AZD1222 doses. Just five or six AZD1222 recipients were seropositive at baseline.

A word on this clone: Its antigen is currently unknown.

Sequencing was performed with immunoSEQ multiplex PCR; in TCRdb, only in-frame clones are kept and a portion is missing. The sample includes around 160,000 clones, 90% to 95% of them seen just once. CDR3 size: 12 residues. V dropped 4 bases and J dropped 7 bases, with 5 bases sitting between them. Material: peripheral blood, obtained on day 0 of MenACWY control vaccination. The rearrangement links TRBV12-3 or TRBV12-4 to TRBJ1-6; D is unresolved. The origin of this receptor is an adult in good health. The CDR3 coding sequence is TGTGCCAGCAGTTCGCAAAATTCACCCCTCCACTTT. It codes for CASSSQNSPLHF.